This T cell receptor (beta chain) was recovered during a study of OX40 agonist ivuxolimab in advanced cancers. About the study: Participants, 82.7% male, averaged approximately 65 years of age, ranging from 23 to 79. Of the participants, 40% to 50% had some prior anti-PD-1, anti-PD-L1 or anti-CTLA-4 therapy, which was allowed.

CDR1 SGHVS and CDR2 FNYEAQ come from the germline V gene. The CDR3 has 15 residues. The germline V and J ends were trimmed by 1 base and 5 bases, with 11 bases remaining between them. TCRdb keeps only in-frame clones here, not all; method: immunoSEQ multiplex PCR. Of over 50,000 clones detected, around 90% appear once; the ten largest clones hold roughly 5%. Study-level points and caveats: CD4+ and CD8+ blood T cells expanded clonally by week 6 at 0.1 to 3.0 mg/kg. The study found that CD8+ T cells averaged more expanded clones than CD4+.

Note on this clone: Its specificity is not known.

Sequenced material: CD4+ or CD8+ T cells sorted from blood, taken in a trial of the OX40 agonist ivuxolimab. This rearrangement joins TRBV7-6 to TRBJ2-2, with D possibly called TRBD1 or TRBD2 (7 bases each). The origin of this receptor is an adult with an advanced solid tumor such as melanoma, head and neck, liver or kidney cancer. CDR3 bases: TGTGCCAGCAGCTTAGGACAGGGAGGGACCGGGGAGCTGTTTTTT. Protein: CASSLGQGGTGELFF.